A single sample gave rise to the 28 T cell receptor beta chains below, sequenced in a study of shared clonotypes between healthy human individuals. Libraries were prepared by immunoSEQ multiplex PCR; TCRdb keeps only in-frame clonotypes and omits some of them. The repertoire consists of about 700,000 clones, with under 80% occurring once and the leading ten covering approximately 1.8%. The sequenced sample consisted of memory CD4+ T cells sorted from blood. The sample's subset: CD45RA-negative fraction. The receptors were sampled from a woman aged 25 to 45 in good health.

This chain joins TRBV7-9 and TRBJ1-5; D possibly corresponds to TRBD1 (5 bases). Germline V gene sequence: CDR1 SEHNR, CDR2 FQNEAQ (reference sequence). V lost 6 bases and J 2 bases, leaving 11 bases between the germline ends. This CDR3 has 14 amino acids. In DNA form, the CDR3 reads TGTGCCAGCAGATTCGGACAAGGCAATCAGCCCCAGCATTTT. It specifies CASRFGQGNQPQHF.

The genes are TRBV19 and TRBJ1-4; no definite D call. Between the trimmed V and J ends, which lost 11 bases and 3 bases, there was a span of 10 bases. Per the germline V gene, CDR1 is LNHDA and CDR2 is SQIVND (reference sequence). CDR3 length: 12 amino acids. CDR3 sequence (DNA): TGTGCCGACGAAGGTCCTAATGAAAAACTGTTTTTT. This sequence encodes CADEGPNEKLFF. Full variable domain (rest looked up from reference TRBV19 and TRBJ1-4): DGGITQSPKYLFRKEGQNVTLSCEQNLNHDAMYWYRQDPGQGLRLIYYSQIVNDFQKGDIAEGYSVSREKKESFPLTVTSAQKNPTAFYLCADEGPNEKLFFGSGTQLSVL.

The chain employs TRBV6-5 and TRBJ2-2; 7 bases align to TRBD1. Trimming at V came to 7 bases and at J to 1 base, leaving 6 bases not matched to a gene. Germline CDR1 MNHEY, CDR2 SVGAGI. This CDR3 has 15 amino acids. The CDR3 DNA is TGTGCCAGCAAGGCGGACAGGCGGAACACCGGGGAGCTGTTTTTT. It specifies CASKADRRNTGELFF.

This clone was counted a few times. The V call is TRBV7-2, the J call TRBJ1-1; TRBD1 matches at 7 bases. The CDR3 contains 15 residues. V gave up 0 bases and J gave up 3 bases; unmatched junction bases: 4. From germline, CDR1 is SGHTA and CDR2 FQGNSA. CDR3 amino acids: CASSLAGGGYTEAFF. As DNA, the CDR3 is TGTGCCAGCAGCTTAGCAGGGGGCGGGTACACTGAAGCTTTCTTT.

A few counts support this clone. V and J are TRBV7-6 and TRBJ2-1; possible D gene TRBD2, 6 bases. Germline values: CDR1 SGHVS, CDR2 FNYEAQ. The CDR3 is 16 amino acids. Trimming cost V 5 bases and J 0 bases, with 14 bases left between them. CDR3 sequence: CASSPRRGDSYNEQFF. CDR3 nucleotides: TGTGCCAGCAGCCCAAGGCGCGGGGACTCCTACAATGAGCAGTTCTTC.

As for this clone: Other nucleotide sequences from this sample produce the same CDR3. The chain is built from TRBV28 and TRBJ1-5; D remains unclear. Trimming stripped 4 bases from V and 5 bases from J, with 9 bases between. This CDR3 spans 13 amino acids. Germline V gene sequence: CDR1 MDHEN, CDR2 SYDVKM. CDR3 region: CASSSGPYQPQHF. CDR3 DNA sequence: TGTGCCAGCAGTTCCGGACCCTATCAGCCCCAGCATTTT. Full variable domain (outside the CDR3, taken from reference TRBV28 and TRBJ1-5): DVKVTQSSRYLVKRTGEKVFLECVQDMDHENMFWYRQDPGLGLRLIYFSYDVKMKEKGDIPEGYSVSREKKERFSLILESASTNQTSMYLCASSSGPYQPQHFGDGTRLSIL.

The chain links TRBV7-8 to TRBJ2-3; 12 nucleotides align to TRBD2. Germline trimming cut 4 bases from V and 0 bases from J; bases unmatched to any gene: 5. CDR3 size: 17 residues. The germline gives CDR1 SGHVS, CDR2 FQNEAQ. DNA of the CDR3: TGTGCCAGCAGCTCCCTAGCGGGAGGGATTAGCACAGATACGCAGTATTTT. Translated: CASSSLAGGISTDTQYF.

The chain links TRBV27 to TRBJ2-6; no firm D call. The CDR3 length is 16 residues. Germline loops: CDR1 MNHEY, CDR2 SMNVEV (reference sequence). Deletions cut 5 bases from V and 9 bases from J, with 20 bases between. The CDR3: CASSPRTGSARNVLTF. DNA of the CDR3: TGTGCCAGCAGTCCGAGAACCGGGTCGGCCCGCAACGTCCTGACTTTC.

This clone was recorded only once. CDR3 sequence: CASSLDGRTGNEQFF. CDR3 DNA sequence: TGTGCCAGCAGCTTAGACGGGAGAACAGGCAATGAGCAGTTCTTC. The chain combines TRBV7-2 with TRBJ2-1, with D perhaps matching TRBD2 (6 bases). From germline, CDR1 is SGHTA and CDR2 FQGNSA. V shed 1 base and J shed 6 bases, with 13 bases lying between them. This CDR3 spans 15 amino acids.

The genes are TRBV5-6 and TRBJ2-2; 12 bases line up with TRBD2. J lost 4 bases, V lost 4 bases, and 11 bases had no gene match. CDR1 and CDR2 (germline): SGHDT, YYEEEE. CDR3 length equals 18 residues. CDR3 region: CASSATSGRWSSTGELFF. For the CDR3, the DNA is TGTGCCAGCAGCGCTACTAGCGGGAGGTGGTCTAGCACCGGGGAGCTGTTTTTT.

The chain joins TRBV28 to TRBJ1-5; the D gene is possibly TRBD1 (6 bases). The germline V gene encodes CDR1 MDHEN and CDR2 SYDVKM. Trimming cost V 6 bases and J 3 bases, with 21 bases left between them. The CDR3 consists of 17 residues. The CDR3 sequence: CASRRGVGQPINQPQHF. CDR3 sequence (DNA): TGTGCCAGCAGAAGAGGGGTCGGACAGCCTATCAATCAGCCCCAGCATTTT.

The V call is TRBV7-2, the J call TRBJ2-5; D remains ambiguous. From germline, CDR1 is SGHTA and CDR2 FQGNSA. V lost 1 base and J 0 bases, leaving 9 bases between the germline ends. The CDR3 is 15 amino acids. The CDR3 DNA reads TGTGCCAGCAGCTTAGGGAATGCGTACCAAGAGACCCAGTACTTC. It specifies CASSLGNAYQETQYF.

The chain links TRBV5-1 to TRBJ2-1; TRBD2 agrees at 8 bases. V lost 0 bases, J lost 5 bases, and 1 base stayed unmatched. Germline CDR1 reads SGHRS; CDR2 reads YFSETQ. This CDR3 is built from 14 residues. The CDR3 protein is CASSLGTSHNEQFF. The CDR3 DNA follows: TGCGCCAGCAGCTTGGGGACTAGCCACAATGAGCAGTTCTTC.

The gene calls are TRBV4-1 and TRBJ2-7; D might be TRBD1 (6 bases). From germline, CDR1 is MGHRA and CDR2 YSYEKL. The length of the CDR3 is 13 residues. Trimming stripped 2 bases from V and 9 bases from J, with 14 bases between. The CDR3, as DNA: TGCGCCAGCAGCCAAACCCCGACAGGCGGGCAGTACTTC. It translates to CASSQTPTGGQYF.

The chain uses TRBV5-4 and TRBJ1-3; D perhaps matches TRBD1 (5 bases). This CDR3 contains 16 residues. Trimming took off 3 bases at V and 1 base at J, with 14 bases between the two ends. Germline V gene data show CDR1 as SGHNT and CDR2 as YYREEE (reference sequence). This CDR3 is CASSSKGPRSGNTIYF. The CDR3 bases are TGTGCCAGCAGCTCGAAGGGACCGAGGTCTGGAAACACCATATATTTT.

V and J are TRBV7-8 and TRBJ2-7; 7 positions match TRBD1. V shed 1 base and J 5 bases; nucleotides not matched to a gene: 8. The CDR3 totals 15 residues. Germline values: CDR1 SGHVS, CDR2 FQNEAQ. The CDR3 sequence: CASSLVRQGIHEQYF. The CDR3 DNA is TGTGCCAGCAGCTTAGTTCGACAGGGTATACACGAGCAGTACTTC.

The J gene is TRBJ2-3, the V gene TRBV28; 7 bases are a match to TRBD2. V trimming: 3 bases; J trimming: 2 bases; junction bases outside the gene matches: 11. In germline, CDR1 is MDHEN, CDR2 SYDVKM. This CDR3 contains 17 residues. The DNA of the CDR3 is TGTGCCAGCAGTTTGCCCCTGGCGGGAGCCCTCACAGATACGCAGTATTTT. The encoded protein is CASSLPLAGALTDTQYF.

This clone was observed a single time. The sample has other DNA sequences that encode this CDR3 too. The chain links TRBV5-1 to TRBJ1-1; 8 positions agree with TRBD1. The CDR3 is 13 residues long. J lost 4 bases, V lost 4 bases, and 3 bases had no gene match. In germline, CDR1 is SGHRS, CDR2 YFSETQ. CDR3 protein: CASSGQGSTEAFF. The DNA of the CDR3 is TGCGCCAGCAGCGGACAGGGAAGCACTGAAGCTTTCTTT.

The chain carries TRBV27 and TRBJ1-1, with 7 positions matching TRBD1. This CDR3 is 17 amino acids long. The junction had 14 bases not matched to a gene; V was cut back by 2 bases and J by 5 bases. CDR1 is MNHEY and CDR2 is SMNVEV in the germline V gene (reference sequence). For the CDR3, the DNA is TGTGCCAGCAGTTTAATAGAACCTTTACAGGGGCGAACTGAAGCTTTCTTT. Residues: CASSLIEPLQGRTEAFF.

The chain recombines TRBV7-9 with TRBJ2-2, with D unclear. CDR3 length: 15 amino acids. Trimming took off 1 base at V and 2 bases at J, with 8 bases between the two ends. Per germline, CDR1 SEHNR and CDR2 FQNEAQ (reference sequence). Written as DNA, the CDR3 is TGTGCCAGCAGCTTAGACTATCCTAACACCGGGGAGCTGTTTTTT. The encoded protein is CASSLDYPNTGELFF.

The V and J genes are TRBV2 and TRBJ2-1; unclear D gene. V dropped 5 bases and J dropped 5 bases, with 13 bases sitting between them. Germline V gives CDR1 SNHLY, CDR2 FYNNEI. The CDR3 has 14 amino acids. CDR3 protein: CASSLDFGDNEQFF. DNA of the CDR3: TGTGCCAGCAGTCTCGACTTTGGCGACAATGAGCAGTTCTTC.

The V call is TRBV18, the J call TRBJ2-1; D is possibly TRBD1 or TRBD2 (5 bases each). Germline loops: CDR1 KGHSH, CDR2 LQKENI. The V and J ends lost 3 bases and 10 bases respectively, with 16 bases between them. The CDR3 runs 14 residues. The CDR3 sequence is CASSPGTAEGEQFF. DNA for the CDR3: TGTGCCAGCTCACCCGGGACCGCCGAGGGGGAGCAGTTCTTC.

This clone was seen only once. This rearrangement joins TRBV9 to TRBJ1-4; 9 nucleotides line up with TRBD1. CDR3 length: 15 amino acids. Germline assignment: CDR1 SGDLS and CDR2 YYNGEE. V trimming: 4 bases; J trimming: 4 bases; junction bases outside the gene matches: 5. The CDR3 loop is CASSLRQGDNEKLFF. As DNA, the CDR3 is TGTGCCAGCAGCCTCAGACAGGGGGATAATGAAAAACTGTTTTTT.

A word on this clone: This sequence is one base from a far larger clone and is likely a read error. Other DNA sequences in this sample translate to the same CDR3. This rearrangement joins TRBV7-3 to TRBJ2-7; D not resolved. The CDR3 has 13 residues. Germline loops: CDR1 SGHTA, CDR2 FQGTGA. The germline V and J ends were trimmed by 2 bases and 3 bases, with 8 bases remaining between them. CDR3 coding DNA: TGTGCCAGCAGCTTAGGGGTTGGCTACGAGCAGTACTTC. Protein: CASSLGVGYEQYF.

The chain links TRBV6-5 to TRBJ1-1; unclear D gene. The V gene lost 3 bases and the J gene lost 0 bases, with 5 bases spanning the gap. CDR1 MNHEY and CDR2 SVGAGI come from the germline V gene. This CDR3 contains 13 residues. In nucleotides, the CDR3 is TGTGCCAGCAGTTATCAGATGAACACTGAAGCTTTCTTT. The encoded protein is CASSYQMNTEAFF.

This clone came up a few times. The rearrangement joins TRBV28 to TRBJ1-1, with D unclear. This CDR3 comprises 14 residues. Germline loops: CDR1 MDHEN, CDR2 SYDVKM. Trimming pared 2 bases from V and 2 bases from J, leaving 9 bases between. This CDR3 is CASSLGRINTEAFF. In nucleotides, the CDR3 is TGTGCCAGCAGTTTAGGCAGAATAAACACTGAAGCTTTCTTT.

The V and J genes are TRBV25-1 and TRBJ2-1, with 15 bases that match TRBD2. Germline-derived CDR1 and CDR2 are MGHDK and SYGVNS. This CDR3 comprises 15 residues. V dropped 5 bases and J dropped 8; count of bases not matched to a gene: 4. The CDR3 here is CASSPGTSGRHEQFF. CDR3 coding DNA: TGTGCCAGCAGTCCTGGGACTAGCGGGAGGCATGAGCAGTTCTTC. Looking up the rest from reference TRBV25-1 and TRBJ2-1 gives the full variable domain: EADIYQTPRYLVIGTGKKITLECSQTMGHDKMYWYQQDPGMELHLIHYSYGVNSTEKGDLSSESTVSRIRTEHFPLTLESARPSHTSQYLCASSPGTSGRHEQFFGPGTRLTVL.

V usage is TRBV18 and J usage is TRBJ2-3; no clear D. The germline CDR1 and CDR2 sequences are KGHSH and LQKENI. V lost 6 bases and J 2 bases, leaving 18 bases between the germline ends. This CDR3 is built from 16 residues. In nucleotides, the CDR3 is TGTGCCAGCTCCCGGTCGAGCGAGGCTAACACAGATACGCAGTATTTT. The encoded protein is CASSRSSEANTDTQYF. Together with reference TRBV18 and TRBJ2-3, the CDR3 gives the full variable domain: NAGVMQNPRHLVRRRGQEARLRCSPMKGHSHVYWYRQLPEEGLKFMVYLQKENIIDESGMPKERFSAEFPKEGPSILRIQQVVRGDSAAYFCASSRSSEANTDTQYFGPGTRLTVL.